This T cell receptor (beta chain) was sequenced during a study of T-cell memory formation after mild COVID-19. Regarding the study as a whole: Mainly CM and EM harbored the contracting CD4+ clones; mainly EMRA harbored the CD8+ ones. Clones that contracted from day 15 to 85 were balanced CD4/CD8, while later expanders leaned CD4+. In pre-infection memory, a portion of responding clones appeared, which suggested that cross-reactive memory joined. Proof of SARS-CoV-2 specificity was absent for the second-wave clones that crested on day 37.

MiXCR, applied by TCRdb to the 5' RACE reads, yields one record per CDR3 protein. The table records under 350,000 distinct CDR3 sequences, 15% to 20% of them present only once. On this clonotype: The antigen is unknown.

Trimming left V 5 bases short and J 1 base short, with 8 bases between. CDR1 and CDR2 (germline): SGHAT, FQNNGV. The CDR3 contains 13 residues. The TCR originated in a man younger than 35 who had mild COVID-19 (a few samples of this study predate the infection). Cell type and time point are not known. The sample taken for sequencing was PBMCs or a T cell subset sorted from them (not recorded which). This chain links TRBV11-2 with TRBJ2-5; D remains unclear. This CDR3 is CASSETVQETQYF. Written as DNA, the CDR3 is TGTGCCAGCAGCGAGACTGTCCAAGAGACCCAGTACTTC.